The 5 T cell receptor beta chains below come from one sample, sequenced in a study of blood T cell repertoires in COVID-19. Profiled with immunoSEQ multiplex PCR; TCRdb holds only in-frame clones, not every one. The data contain around 190,000 clones, around nine tenths of them singletons. The specimen was peripheral blood. Receptor source: a man between 50 and 59 years old with COVID-19, enrolled during active disease.

The genes are TRBV19 and TRBJ1-2; TRBD1 is a possible D gene (6 bases). Germline loops: CDR1 LNHDA, CDR2 SQIVND (reference sequence). The CDR3 contains 13 residues. Trimming left V 3 bases short and J 8 bases short, with 13 bases between. The CDR3 here is CASSMAGARGYTF. For the CDR3, the DNA is TGTGCCAGTAGTATGGCGGGGGCGCGGGGCTACACCTTC.

V usage is TRBV27 and J usage is TRBJ2-2, with TRBD1 identical over 7 bases. CDR1 MNHEY and CDR2 SMNVEV come from the germline V gene (reference sequence). Germline trimming cut 10 bases from V and 0 bases from J; bases unmatched to any gene: 5. The CDR3 is made up of 14 amino acids. CDR3 nucleotide sequence: TGTGCCACCCGACAGGGAACGAACACCGGGGAGCTGTTTTTT. This gives the protein CATRQGTNTGELFF.

This clone was recorded at least ten times. This rearrangement joins TRBV27 to TRBJ2-2; the D gene is possibly TRBD2 (6 bases). The V gene's germline CDR1 is MNHEY and CDR2 SMNVEV (reference sequence). The CDR3 consists of 15 residues. V was clipped by 4 bases and J by 7 bases, with 16 bases between them. Here the CDR3 reads CASSSSYEEGGELFF. The CDR3 DNA follows: TGTGCCAGCAGTTCAAGTTATGAGGAGGGCGGGGAGCTGTTTTTT.

V is TRBV19 and J is TRBJ2-7; 10 nucleotides align to TRBD1. Germline-derived CDR1 and CDR2 are LNHDA and SQIVND (reference sequence). With 6 bases clipped from V and 7 bases from J, the junction kept 12 bases outside the gene matches. This CDR3 has 15 residues. In nucleotides, the CDR3 is TGTGCCAGTAGCCCGGCGGACAGGGGGACGGATGAGCAGTACTTC. As protein: CASSPADRGTDEQYF.

The CDR3 is CASSSLRGKEPTDTQYF. CDR3 sequence (DNA): TGTGCCAGCAGTTCCCTCCGGGGGAAAGAACCCACAGATACGCAGTATTTT. V usage is TRBV28 and J usage is TRBJ2-3; the D gene is possibly TRBD2 (6 bases). The CDR3 sequence is 17 residues long. CDR1 and CDR2 from the germline V gene are MDHEN and SYDVKM. Trimming pared 4 bases from V and 2 bases from J, leaving 19 bases between. The whole variable domain, remainder taken from reference TRBV28 and TRBJ2-3, is DVKVTQSSRYLVKRTGEKVFLECVQDMDHENMFWYRQDPGLGLRLIYFSYDVKMKEKGDIPEGYSVSREKKERFSLILESASTNQTSMYLCASSSLRGKEPTDTQYFGPGTRLTVL.